This entry lists 5 T cell receptor beta chains sequenced from one sample in a study of tumor-infiltrating lymphocytes in oesophageal squamous cell carcinoma. In TCRdb, the PCR reads were re-called with MiXCR into one record per CDR3 protein. This table holds roughly 19,000 distinct CDR3 sequences, about 40% found once. Sequencing was done on a sample of normal esophageal tissue next to the tumor. These receptor sequences come from a male donor with esophageal squamous cell carcinoma.

This clonotype was detected a few times. V usage is TRBV20-1 and J usage is TRBJ2-5; TRBD2 aligns across 12 bases. TRBJ2-7 matches the DNA end more closely, so the J call is doubtful. From germline, CDR1 is DFQATT and CDR2 SNEGSKA (reference sequence). CDR3 size: 15 residues. The CDR3 loop reads CSADGLAGNSYEQYF. The CDR3 bases are TGCAGTGCCGACGGACTAGCGGGAAATTCCTACGAGCAGTACTTC.

The rearrangement links TRBV10-3 to TRBJ2-7, with a weak D call TRBD1 (5 bases). Germline V gene data show CDR1 as ENHRY and CDR2 as SYGVKD. The CDR3 contains 11 residues. The V and J ends lost 4 bases and 7 bases respectively, with 8 bases between them. CDR3 sequence (DNA): TGTGCCATCAGTGCGGCAGGGGAGCAGTACTTC. Its translation is CAISAAGEQYF.

V is TRBV30 and J is TRBJ1-4, with D hard to call. The tail of the sequence fits TRBJ2-3 better, so the J call may be wrong. Germline assignment: CDR1 GTSNPN and CDR2 SVGIG (reference sequence). This CDR3 spans 13 amino acids. CDR3 loop: CAWISDRTDTQYF. The CDR3, as DNA: TGTGCCTGGATTTCGGATCGCACAGATACGCAGTATTTT.

The chain carries TRBV2 and TRBJ2-2; D is unresolved. This CDR3 is 12 amino acids long. Germline values: CDR1 SNHLY, CDR2 FYNNEI. With 7 bases removed from V and 3 bases from J, the gap between germline ends came to 6 bases. The CDR3 region is CASTADTGELFF. CDR3 nucleotide sequence: TGTGCCAGCACGGCGGACACCGGGGAGCTGTTTTTT.

This clonotype was observed many times. This chain connects TRBV5-5 to TRBJ2-5; 9 nucleotides match TRBD1. The J segment lost 5 bases and the V segment lost 2 bases, leaving 10 bases of the junction unmatched. The CDR3 is made up of 16 amino acids. Germline-derived CDR1 and CDR2 are SGHKS and YYEKEE (reference sequence). CDR3 in DNA: TGTGCCAGCAGCTTAAGTAGGGACAGGGATTTGGAGACCCAGTACTTC. It specifies CASSLSRDRDLETQYF. The full variable domain, in which reference TRBV5-5 and TRBJ2-5 provide the parts outside the CDR3, is DAGVTQSPTHLIKTRGQQVTLRCSPISGHKSVSWYQQVLGQGPQFIFQYYEKEERGRGNFPDRFSARQFPNYSSELNVNALLLGDSALYLCASSLSRDRDLETQYFGPGTRLLVL.